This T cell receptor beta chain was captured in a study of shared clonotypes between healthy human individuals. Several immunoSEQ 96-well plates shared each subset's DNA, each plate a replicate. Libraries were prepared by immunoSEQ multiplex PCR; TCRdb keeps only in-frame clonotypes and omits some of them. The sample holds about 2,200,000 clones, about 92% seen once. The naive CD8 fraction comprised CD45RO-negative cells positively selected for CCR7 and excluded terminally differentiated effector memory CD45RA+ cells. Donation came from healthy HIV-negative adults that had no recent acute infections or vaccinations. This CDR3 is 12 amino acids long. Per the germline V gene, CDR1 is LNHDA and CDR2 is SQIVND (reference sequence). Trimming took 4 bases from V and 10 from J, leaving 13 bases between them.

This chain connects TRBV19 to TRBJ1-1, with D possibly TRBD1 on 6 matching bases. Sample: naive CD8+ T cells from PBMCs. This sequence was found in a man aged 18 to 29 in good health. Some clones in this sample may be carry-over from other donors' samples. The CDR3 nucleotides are TGTGCCAGTAGTAAGGCAGGGGTGAGAGCTTTCTTT. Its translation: CASSKAGVRAFF.